The 2 T cell receptor beta chains listed next were all sequenced from one sample in a study of shared clonotypes between healthy human individuals. TCRdb keeps only in-frame clones here, not all; method: immunoSEQ multiplex PCR. The sample has 2 million to 2.5 million clones, around 95% seen once. Material: naive CD4+ T cells sorted from blood. Subset in this sample: CD45RA+ positively selected. The receptor source for this set is a man in his late teens or twenties in good health.

The V call is TRBV5-4, the J call TRBJ1-2, with a tentative D call TRBD1 (5 bases). Per germline, CDR1 SGHNT and CDR2 YYREEE (reference sequence). The CDR3 has 15 amino acids. Between the trimmed V and J ends, which lost 0 bases and 5 bases, there was a span of 14 bases. The chain's CDR3 is CASSLDSSGRYGYTF. The DNA of the CDR3 is TGTGCCAGCAGCTTGGACAGTTCGGGACGGTATGGCTACACCTTC.

This rearrangement joins TRBV5-1 to TRBJ1-4; D ambiguous. The V end was cut by 2 bases, the J end by 4 bases, with 9 bases between. Germline CDR1 is SGHRS and CDR2 is YFSETQ. The CDR3 extends over 14 amino acids. The DNA for the CDR3 is TGCGCCAGCAGCTTTTTAGGGTTTAATGAAAAACTGTTTTTT. It codes for CASSFLGFNEKLFF.